This TCR beta chain was documented in a study of T cells in Graves' hyperthyroidism and ophthalmopathy. Study details: At initial diagnosis, before any treatment had begun, peripheral blood was obtained. Study-level results: The model made its ophthalmopathy prediction, and onset followed a median about 5.9 months later. Stable hyperthyroidism was told apart from ophthalmopathy by a model built on 13 V-J features.

Amplification targeted TCR beta CDR3 regions from RNA transcripts. The TCR CDR3 was amplified in a first-round RT-PCR using the HTBI primer set. TCRdb reprocessed the multiplex PCR reads with MiXCR, giving one entry per CDR3 protein. The sample holds fewer than 650,000 distinct CDR3 sequences; about 15% are singletons and the top ten take 14%. Uncontrolled infection, other autoimmune disease, pregnancy and lactation each barred patients from inclusion. As for this clonotype: Its specificity is not known.

The sequence came from a woman in her forties with Graves' hyperthyroidism. Sequenced material: blood.

The CDR3 DNA sequence: TGTGCCAGCCGTCGGGATGGGACTAGCGGTTTCGGGGGGGCCAACGTCCTGACTTTC. The encoded protein is CASRRDGTSGFGGANVLTF. The rearrangement joins TRBV6-1 to TRBJ2-6, with 11 bases that match TRBD2. Trimming removed 8 bases from V and 4 bases from J; junction bases left unmatched: 16. Germline loops: CDR1 MNHNS, CDR2 SASEGT. The CDR3 is 19 amino acids.